Each of the 8 T cell receptor beta chains below was sequenced from the same sample in a study of a mutant IDH1 vaccine in newly diagnosed glioma. Noted time point: baseline, week 1 (first vaccination visit). Treatment meaning: pre-vaccination baseline after standard-of-care therapy. Profiled with immunoSEQ multiplex PCR; TCRdb holds only in-frame clones, not every one. The data contain about 88,000 clones, around 79% of them singletons. Material: PBMCs, obtained from a glioma patient treated with radiotherapy, temozolomide or both. The receptors originated from a man aged 35-49 years with glioma. Some clones in this sample may be carry-over from other donors' samples.

The chain couples TRBV7-9 to TRBJ1-2; TRBD1 aligns across 7 bases. This CDR3 region has 15 residues. Trimming removed 4 bases from V and 4 bases from J; junction bases left unmatched: 9. Looked up from germline, CDR1 is SEHNR and CDR2 is FQNEAQ (reference sequence). The CDR3 nucleotides read TGTGCCAGCAGCTCCCCTGACAGGGCGACCTATGGCTACACCTTC. Translation: CASSSPDRATYGYTF.

Here the CDR3 reads CASSQGAPGETNTGELFF. In DNA form, the CDR3 reads TGCGCCAGCAGCCAAGGGGCCCCAGGCGAGACGAACACCGGGGAGCTGTTTTTT. The V call is TRBV4-1, the J call TRBJ2-2; no clear D gene. Germline lookup yields CDR1 MGHRA and CDR2 YSYEKL. The V and J ends lost 1 base and 0 bases respectively, with 15 bases between them. There are 18 residues in the CDR3.

The chain has TRBV19 and TRBJ1-1, with unresolved D. The CDR3 has 11 residues. V shed 6 bases and J shed 2 bases, with 4 bases lying between them. CDR1 is LNHDA and CDR2 is SQIVND in the germline V gene (reference sequence). The CDR3 reads CASRRNTEAFF. DNA for the CDR3: TGTGCCAGTAGGAGAAACACTGAAGCTTTCTTT.

This clone was found a few times. J is TRBJ1-4 and V is TRBV25-1, with D uncertain. Germline-derived CDR1 and CDR2 are MGHDK and SYGVNS. The CDR3 contains 15 residues. V was clipped by 3 bases and J by 0 bases, with 8 bases between them. DNA of the CDR3: TGTGCCAGCAGTGAGTTCCGGGCAACTAATGAAAAACTGTTTTTT. This codes for CASSEFRATNEKLFF. Filled out from reference TRBV25-1 and TRBJ1-4, the complete variable domain reads EADIYQTPRYLVIGTGKKITLECSQTMGHDKMYWYQQDPGMELHLIHYSYGVNSTEKGDLSSESTVSRIRTEHFPLTLESARPSHTSQYLCASSEFRATNEKLFFGSGTQLSVL.

The V and J genes are TRBV2 and TRBJ1-6; no reliable D call. Germline CDR1 reads SNHLY; CDR2 reads FYNNEI. V was clipped by 9 bases and J by 9 bases, with 15 bases between them. CDR3 length: 13 residues. DNA of the CDR3: TGTGCCAGTCTTGCCGAGGGTGGTTCACCCCTCCACTTT. Its translation is CASLAEGGSPLHF.

This clone was seen just once. The rearrangement uses TRBV4-2 and TRBJ2-3, with 9 bases fitting TRBD2. The germline CDR1 and CDR2 sequences are LGHNA and YNFKEQ. CDR3 length: 16 amino acids. V was clipped by 0 bases and J by 8 bases; unmatched bases: 9. CDR3 loop: CASSQDWAGGPGTQYF. Written as DNA, the CDR3 is TGTGCCAGCAGCCAAGATTGGGCGGGGGGGCCCGGTACGCAGTATTTT.

This chain connects TRBV5-1 to TRBJ1-4, with 9 nucleotides matching TRBD1. The trim removed 4 bases at V and 5 bases at J, leaving 6 bases unmatched. The CDR3 covers 15 residues. Germline CDR1 SGHRS, CDR2 YFSETQ. CDR3 sequence (DNA): TGCGCCAGCAGCAAACAGGGGGCTTGGAATGAAAAACTGTTTTTT. Translated: CASSKQGAWNEKLFF. The full variable domain, its missing parts supplied by reference TRBV5-1 and TRBJ1-4, is KAGVTQTPRYLIKTRGQQVTLSCSPISGHRSVSWYQQTPGQGLQFLFEYFSETQRNKGNFPGRFSGRQFSNSRSEMNVSTLELGDSALYLCASSKQGAWNEKLFFGSGTQLSVL.

The J gene is TRBJ1-1, the V gene TRBV5-4; a possible D gene is TRBD1 (6 bases). Trimming removed 2 bases from V and 5 bases from J, with 10 bases in between. Germline assignment: CDR1 SGHNT and CDR2 YYREEE (reference sequence). The CDR3 consists of 13 residues. The CDR3 sequence: CASSLLQGTEAFF. The CDR3 nucleotides are TGTGCCAGCAGCTTACTACAGGGTACTGAAGCTTTCTTT.